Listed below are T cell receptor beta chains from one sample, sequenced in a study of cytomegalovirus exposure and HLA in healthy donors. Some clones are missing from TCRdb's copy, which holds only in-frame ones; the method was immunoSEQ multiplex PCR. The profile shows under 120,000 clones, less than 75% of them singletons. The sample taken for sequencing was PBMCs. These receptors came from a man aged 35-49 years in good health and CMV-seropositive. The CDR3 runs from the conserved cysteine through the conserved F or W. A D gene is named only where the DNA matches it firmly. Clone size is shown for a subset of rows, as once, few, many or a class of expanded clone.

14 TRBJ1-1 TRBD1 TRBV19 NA CASSRGQGDTEAFF TGTGCCAGTAGTAGGGGACAGGGGGATACTGAAGCTTTCTTT
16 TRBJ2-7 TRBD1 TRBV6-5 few CASSYSGTGDTYEQYF TGTGCCAGCAGTTACTCCGGGACAGGGGATACCTACGAGCAGTACTTC
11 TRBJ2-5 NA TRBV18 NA CASSHKETQYF TGTGCCAGCTCACATAAAGAGACCCAGTACTTC
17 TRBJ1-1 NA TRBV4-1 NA CASSQDFRGQLNTEAFF TGCGCCAGCAGCCAAGATTTTAGAGGGCAGTTGAACACTGAAGCTTTCTTT
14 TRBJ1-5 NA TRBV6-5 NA CATKSGGGGQPQHF TGTGCCACCAAGTCGGGGGGGGGTGGTCAGCCCCAGCATTTT
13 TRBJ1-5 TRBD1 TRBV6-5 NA CASSDRVSQPQHF TGTGCCAGCAGTGACAGGGTATCTCAGCCCCAGCATTTT
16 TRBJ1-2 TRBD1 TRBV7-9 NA CASSFGTGTSFYGYTF TGTGCCAGCAGCTTCGGGACAGGGACGTCTTTCTATGGCTACACCTTC
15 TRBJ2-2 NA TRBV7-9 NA CASSLPGRDTGELFF TGTGCCAGCAGCTTACCGGGTCGAGACACCGGGGAGCTGTTTTTT
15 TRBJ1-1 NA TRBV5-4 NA CASSGIQGRNTEAFF TGTGCCAGCAGCGGAATACAGGGAAGGAACACTGAAGCTTTCTTT
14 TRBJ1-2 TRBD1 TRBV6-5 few CASNPTGGGWGYTF TGTGCCAGCAACCCCACAGGGGGAGGCTGGGGCTACACCTTC
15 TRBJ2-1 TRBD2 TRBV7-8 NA CASSLSSGSYNEQFF TGTGCCAGCAGCTTATCCAGCGGGAGTTACAATGAGCAGTTCTTC
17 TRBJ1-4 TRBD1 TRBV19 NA CATAPMGVQGSVEKLFF TGTGCCACCGCACCGATGGGGGTACAGGGGTCGGTTGAAAAACTGTTTTTT
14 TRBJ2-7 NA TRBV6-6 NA CASRPRGASYEQYF TGTGCCAGCAGACCCAGGGGCGCCTCTTACGAGCAGTACTTC
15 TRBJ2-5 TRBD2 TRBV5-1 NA CASSNPGLAGETQYF TGCGCCAGCAGCAATCCGGGACTAGCGGGAGAGACCCAGTACTTC
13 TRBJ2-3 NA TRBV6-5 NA CASSPGFTDTQYF TGTGCCAGCAGTCCAGGGTTCACAGATACGCAGTATTTT
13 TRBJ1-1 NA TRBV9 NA CASSSMGGTEAFF TGTGCCAGCAGCTCCATGGGGGGCACTGAAGCTTTCTTT
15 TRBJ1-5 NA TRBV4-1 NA CASRSTSGGYQPQHF TGCGCCAGCAGGTCGACTTCGGGAGGGTACCAGCCCCAGCATTTT
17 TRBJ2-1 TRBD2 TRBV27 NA CASSFRTSGRAEGEQFF TGTGCCAGCAGTTTCCGGACTAGCGGGAGGGCCGAGGGTGAGCAGTTCTTC
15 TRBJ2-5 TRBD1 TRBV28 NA CASSPPSGGQETQYF TGTGCCAGCAGCCCACCCTCAGGGGGCCAAGAGACCCAGTACTTC
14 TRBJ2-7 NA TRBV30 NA CAWSVVQPGYEQYF TGTGCCTGGAGTGTGGTACAACCAGGCTACGAGCAGTACTTC
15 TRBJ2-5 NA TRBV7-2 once CASSLVWAGAETQYF TGTGCCAGCAGCTTAGTGTGGGCGGGGGCAGAGACCCAGTACTTC
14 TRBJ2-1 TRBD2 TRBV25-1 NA CASTGLAGLREQFF TGTGCCAGCACAGGACTAGCGGGCTTAAGGGAGCAGTTCTTC
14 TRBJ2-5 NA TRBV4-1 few CASSPRQHQETQYF TGCGCCAGCAGCCCCCGACAGCATCAAGAGACCCAGTACTTC
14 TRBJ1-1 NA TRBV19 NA CASSISGGNTEAFF TGTGCCAGTAGTATTAGCGGTGGGAACACTGAAGCTTTCTTT
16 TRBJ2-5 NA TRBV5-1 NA CASSFSPTGEGETQYF TGCGCCAGCAGCTTTAGTCCCACGGGGGAAGGGGAGACCCAGTACTTC
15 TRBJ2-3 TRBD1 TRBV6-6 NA CASSHGQGGTDTQYF TGTGCCAGCAGCCACGGACAGGGGGGAACAGATACGCAGTATTTT
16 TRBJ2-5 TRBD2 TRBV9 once CASSSDGLAGAETQYF TGTGCCAGCAGCTCTGACGGACTAGCGGGAGCAGAGACCCAGTACTTC
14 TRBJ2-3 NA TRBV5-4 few CASSLLGEPDTQYF TGTGCCAGCAGCTTGCTTGGAGAGCCAGATACGCAGTATTTT
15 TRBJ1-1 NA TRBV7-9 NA CASSLGGVGGTEAFF TGTGCCAGCAGCTTAGGGGGGGTCGGCGGCACTGAAGCTTTCTTT
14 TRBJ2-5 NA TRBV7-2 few CASSLGRGLETQYF TGTGCCAGCAGCTTAGGGCGGGGGCTTGAGACCCAGTACTTC
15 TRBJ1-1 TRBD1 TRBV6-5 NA CASSPHRGLFTEAFF TGTGCCAGCAGTCCCCACAGGGGGCTCTTTACTGAAGCTTTCTTT
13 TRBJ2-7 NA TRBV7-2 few CASSLELSYEQYF TGTGCCAGCAGCTTAGAACTATCCTACGAGCAGTACTTC
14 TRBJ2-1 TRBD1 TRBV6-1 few CASWRDRDDGEQFF TGTGCCAGCTGGAGGGACAGGGATGATGGAGAGCAGTTCTTC
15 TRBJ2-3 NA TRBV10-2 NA CASSESSGSTDTQYF TGCGCCAGCAGTGAGTCGAGCGGATCCACAGATACGCAGTATTTT
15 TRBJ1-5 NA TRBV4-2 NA CASSQDSGSNQPQHF TGTGCCAGCAGCCAAGACTCAGGTAGCAATCAGCCCCAGCATTTT
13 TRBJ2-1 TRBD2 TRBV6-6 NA CASRVGRDNEQFF TGTGCCAGCAGAGTCGGGAGGGACAATGAGCAGTTCTTC
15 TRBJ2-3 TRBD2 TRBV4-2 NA CASSQELAGADTQYF TGTGCCAGCAGCCAAGAACTAGCGGGAGCAGATACGCAGTATTTT
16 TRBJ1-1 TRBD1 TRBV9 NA CASSVGTGGFDTEAFF TGTGCCAGCAGCGTTGGGACAGGGGGCTTCGACACTGAAGCTTTCTTT
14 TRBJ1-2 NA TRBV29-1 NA CSVEARGDDYGYTF TGCAGCGTTGAAGCACGGGGGGATGACTATGGCTACACCTTC
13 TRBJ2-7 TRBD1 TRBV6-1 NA CASITGTGYEQYF TGTGCCAGCATTACCGGGACAGGCTACGAGCAGTACTTC
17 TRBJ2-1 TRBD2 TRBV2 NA CASSAFKPGLGLNEQFF TGTGCCAGCAGTGCGTTCAAACCGGGACTAGGTCTCAATGAGCAGTTCTTC
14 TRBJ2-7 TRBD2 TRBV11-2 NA CASSWTSGAYEQYF TGTGCCAGCAGCTGGACTAGCGGGGCCTACGAGCAGTACTTC
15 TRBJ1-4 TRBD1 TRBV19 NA CASSPVRDREEKLFF TGTGCCAGTAGTCCCGTCCGGGACAGGGAAGAAAAACTGTTTTTT